These T cell receptor beta chains were read from a single sample in a study of Ad26.COV2.S vaccination and SARS-CoV-2 variants. TCRdb keeps only in-frame clones here, not all; method: immunoSEQ multiplex PCR. There are 300,000 to 400,000 clones in the sample; less than 90% occur only once, and 6.4% lies in the top ten. Sequenced material: peripheral blood, taken in a trial of Ad26.COV2.S vaccine versus placebo. These receptors were obtained from a person aged 18-60 years who received the Ad26.COV2.S COVID-19 vaccine or a placebo. CDR3s include the opening cysteine and the closing phenylalanine or tryptophan. D genes are given only for firm matches. Part of the rows lack a size; the others show once, few, many or a class for expanded clones.

TRBJ1-5 TRBD1 TRBV28 - TGTGCCAGCAGTCTCAGGGGGTTGGGCCGGAATCAGCCCCAGCATTTT CASSLRGLGRNQPQHF
TRBJ2-7 - TRBV27 - TGTGCCAGCAGTTTTGACGGGACCTACGAGCAGTACTTC CASSFDGTYEQYF
TRBJ1-1 - TRBV7-3 once TGTGCCAGCAGACGCCCCTCAGGCGGCACTGAAGCTTTCTTT CASRRPSGGTEAFF
TRBJ2-3 TRBD1 TRBV9 - TGTGCCAGCAGCGTAGGCCCCCCGACAGGGCTAGGCACAGATACGCAGTATTTT CASSVGPPTGLGTDTQYF
TRBJ1-2 - TRBV27 - TGTGCCAGCAGTCCGCGGGGCAGGGACTCCCCTTTGGGCTACACCTTC CASSPRGRDSPLGYTF
TRBJ1-1 - TRBV7-3 once TGTGCCAGCAGCTTAGAAGGGGCTTACACTGAAGCTTTCTTT CASSLEGAYTEAFF
TRBJ1-1 TRBD1 TRBV3-1/TRBV3-2 once TGTGCCAGCAGCCAAGATTGGAGGACAGGGGGCTGCACTGAAGCTTTCTTT CASSQDWRTGGCTEAFF
TRBJ1-2 TRBD1 TRBV29-1 - TGCAGCGTGGCAGGGGGCCGCTATGGCTACACCTTC CSVAGGRYGYTF
TRBJ1-6 - TRBV21-1 - TGTGCCAGCAGCAAAGAGGGGGGTTCACCCCTCCACTTT CASSKEGGSPLHF
TRBJ2-7 - TRBV6-2/TRBV6-3 - TGTGCCAGCAGTTACTCGATAAGCCAGCCTCTCTCCTACGAGCAGTACTTC CASSYSISQPLSYEQYF
TRBJ1-6 - TRBV7-9 - TGTGCCAGCAGCTTTTTGGCTGGAGGGGAAAATAATTCACCCCTCCACTTT CASSFLAGGENNSPLHF
TRBJ1-1 TRBD1 TRBV29-1 - TGCAGCGTTGAAGATCTTCCGGGACAGGGCGCTTTCTTT CSVEDLPGQGAFF
TRBJ2-7 - TRBV29-1 - TGCAGCGTTGAAGATCAGGGGGGCTACGAGCAGTACTTC CSVEDQGGYEQYF
TRBJ1-1 - TRBV19 - TGTGCCAGTAGTATATGGACAGAGAACACTGAAGCTTTCTTT CASSIWTENTEAFF
TRBJ1-6 - TRBV5-1 once TGCGCCAGCAGTGTGAACCAAGGGACCCTCCACTTT CASSVNQGTLHF
TRBJ2-3 - TRBV11-2 - TGTGCCAGCGGCCACTTTTTGGGGGGTAGCACAGATACGCAGTATTTT CASGHFLGGSTDTQYF
TRBJ2-1 TRBD2 TRBV19 - TGTGCCAGTAGTATTGGAGGGACTAGCGTCTCCTACAATGAGCAGTTCTTC CASSIGGTSVSYNEQFF
TRBJ2-3 - TRBV7-9 once TGTGCCAGCAGCTTAGAAGGTCTCACAGATACGCAGTATTTT CASSLEGLTDTQYF
TRBJ2-5 - TRBV20-1 - TGCAGTGCTGGTGGGAGGTCGTTTGAGACCCAGTACTTC CSAGGRSFETQYF
TRBJ2-5 TRBD2 TRBV18 - TGTGCCAGCTCACGGGCTAGCGGAGAGACCCAGTACTTC CASSRASGETQYF
TRBJ2-3 - TRBV19 - TGTGCCAGTAGTATTTTCACAAGATGGGGAGATACGCAGTATTTT CASSIFTRWGDTQYF
TRBJ1-3 - TRBV3-1/TRBV3-2 - TGTGCCAGCAGCCAAGGCGCCGGCGGCTCTGGAAACACCATATATTTT CASSQGAGGSGNTIYF
TRBJ2-2 - TRBV5-1 - TGCGCCAGCAGCTTAGGACAGGGAGGGACCGGGGAGCTGTTTTTT CASSLGQGGTGELFF
TRBJ2-5 - TRBV15 - TGTGCCACCAGCAGGGACAGACGCCAAGAGACCCAGTACTTC CATSRDRRQETQYF
TRBJ1-6 - TRBV19 - TGTGCCAGTAGTAGTGGAGATAATACGAGGAATTCACCCCTCCACTTT CASSSGDNTRNSPLHF
TRBJ2-7 - TRBV3-1/TRBV3-2 - TGTGCCAGCAGCCAAGTATCAGCTTACTCCTACGAGCAGTACTTC CASSQVSAYSYEQYF
TRBJ2-1 - TRBV4-1 - TGCGCCAGCAGCCGGGACGAAAGCTCCTACAATGAGCAGTTCTTC CASSRDESSYNEQFF
TRBJ2-3 TRBD1 TRBV24-1 - TGTGCCACCAGTGATTCTCCTGTTCAGGGGGCTGCAGATACGCAGTATTTT CATSDSPVQGAADTQYF
TRBJ2-3 TRBD1 TRBV20-1 - TGCAGTGCTACTGACAGGGGATCCGATACGCAGTATTTT CSATDRGSDTQYF
TRBJ1-1 - TRBV11-2 - TGTGCCAGCAGCTTAGTAAGGGAAACTGAAGCTTTCTTT CASSLVRETEAFF
TRBJ1-5 TRBD1 TRBV7-2 - TGTGCCAGCAGCTTAGTTACAGGGGAAAATCAGCCCCAGCATTTT CASSLVTGENQPQHF
TRBJ1-1 - TRBV6-5 - TGTGCCAGCAGCCTCACACGGCGCACTGAAGCTTTCTTT CASSLTRRTEAFF
TRBJ1-1 - TRBV5-6 few TGTGCCAGCAGCTTGTGGGTGAACACTGAAGCTTTCTTT CASSLWVNTEAFF
TRBJ1-4 TRBD1 TRBV29-1 - TGCAGCGGAAAACAGGGGGAAAAACTGTTTTTT CSGKQGEKLFF
TRBJ1-5 TRBD1 TRBV19 - TGTGCCAGTAGTCCGTCATCGGGACAGGACCAATACAGCAATCAGCCCCAGCATTTT CASSPSSGQDQYSNQPQHF
TRBJ2-1 - TRBV5-1 - TGCGCCAGCAACGAAGCGGCTTCTAACAATGAGCAGTTCTTC CASNEAASNNEQFF
TRBJ2-7 TRBD1 TRBV5-1 - TGCGCCAGCAGCTTGGGGACAGGAGACGGCTACGAGCAGTACTTC CASSLGTGDGYEQYF
TRBJ2-1 TRBD1 TRBV6-2/TRBV6-3 - TGTGCCAGCAACCCCATGGGACAGGGGGCTGGTAATGAGCAGTTCTTC CASNPMGQGAGNEQFF
TRBJ2-6 - TRBV3-1/TRBV3-2 - TGTGCCAGCAGCCAACTACTACAGGGCCACGTGTCTGGGGCCAACGTCCTGACTTTC CASSQLLQGHVSGANVLTF
TRBJ2-7 - TRBV7-2 - TGTGCCAGCAGCTTAGCAGGGTCGGACTACGAGCAGTACTTC CASSLAGSDYEQYF
TRBJ1-3 - TRBV14 few TGTGCCAGCAGCCAAGCCGATCGGGGGGGACTGGTGTTT CASSQADRGGLVF